This TCR beta chain was sequenced during a study of cytomegalovirus exposure and HLA in healthy donors. Background on the study: One earlier analysis, a look at about 179 million T cells, found about 100 million unique TCR beta sequences. Of the donors genotyped, several hundred in all, 80% to 85% fell in the Caucasian-associated ancestry cluster. Study-level points and caveats: Most TCR beta V segments were productive about 87% or about 30% of the time in an earlier analysis. Later analysis suggested most CMV-associated TCR beta chains were HLA-restricted.

Per germline, CDR1 SGHTA and CDR2 FQGNSA. The CDR3 spans 17 residues. V lost 4 bases, J lost 2 bases, and 10 bases stayed unmatched. The PCR employed 60 Vbeta primers together with 13 Jbeta primers. Using immunoSEQ multiplex PCR, the repertoire was profiled, and TCRdb retains in-frame clones only, with some absent. Here the sample spans approximately 120,000 clones, about 81% being singletons. This clone was picked up one time. The antigen remains unidentified. The receptor was isolated from a woman in her twenties or thirties in good health and CMV-seronegative. Sequencing was carried out using PBMCs. The genes are TRBV7-2 and TRBJ1-3; 8 positions agree with TRBD1. CDR3 sequence: CASSSLIGTGAGNTIYF. The CDR3 DNA reads TGTGCCAGCAGCTCGTTAATCGGGACAGGCGCTGGAAACACCATATATTTT.